This record looks at one TCR beta chain sequence and its context. Its matching antigen is unknown. This record comes from a study of T cell responses to AZD1222 COVID-19 vaccine. Whole-study context: Pooled together were second doses at about 4 or about 12 weeks. Notes on the study in general: Females made up more of the donors, who were largely white British, and clonal diversity may have come out too low. AZD1222 recipients seropositive at baseline numbered only six or seven.

Profiled with immunoSEQ multiplex PCR; TCRdb holds only in-frame clones, not every one. The sample consists of approximately 85,000 clones, 80% to 90% of them appearing once. This sequence was found in an adult in good health. The sequenced sample was peripheral blood, obtained on day 0 of AZD1222 vaccination.

The CDR3 sequence: CASSQPGLAGGVETQYF. CDR3 nucleotide sequence: TGCGCCAGCAGCCAACCGGGACTAGCGGGGGGAGTAGAGACCCAGTACTTC. The rearrangement uses TRBV4-1 and TRBJ2-5; TRBD2 aligns across 15 bases. This CDR3 comprises 17 residues. Germline V gene sequence: CDR1 MGHRA, CDR2 YSYEKL. V shed 2 bases, J shed 4 bases, and the junction held 5 bases outside the gene matches.